This T cell receptor (beta chain) was captured in a study of blood T cell repertoires in COVID-19. Study as a whole: Some COVID-19 samples were acute and others convalescent; all came from the United States, Italy and Spain. From T cells, B-cell-depleted T cells, or PBMCs came the material, which was cDNA or gDNA.

Under the authors' procedure: Estimation of nucleated cell counts was performed using reference gene primer amplification. This table comes from immunoSEQ multiplex PCR, and its TCRdb copy is limited to in-frame clones, with some not included. V, J and clone size are those of that table, while D and trimming were read from the DNA. The data show around 200,000 clones, about 86% seen once. This clonotype originated in a man aged 65-85 years with active or convalescent COVID-19. Sequenced material: peripheral blood.

The CDR3: CASSKDHGTEAFF. The CDR3 region has the DNA TGTGCCAGCAGTAAAGACCACGGGACTGAAGCTTTCTTT. This rearrangement joins TRBV27 to TRBJ1-1; D ambiguous. The CDR3 totals 13 residues. Trimming stripped 5 bases from V and 5 bases from J, with 12 bases between. Looked up from germline, CDR1 is MNHEY and CDR2 is SMNVEV (reference sequence).